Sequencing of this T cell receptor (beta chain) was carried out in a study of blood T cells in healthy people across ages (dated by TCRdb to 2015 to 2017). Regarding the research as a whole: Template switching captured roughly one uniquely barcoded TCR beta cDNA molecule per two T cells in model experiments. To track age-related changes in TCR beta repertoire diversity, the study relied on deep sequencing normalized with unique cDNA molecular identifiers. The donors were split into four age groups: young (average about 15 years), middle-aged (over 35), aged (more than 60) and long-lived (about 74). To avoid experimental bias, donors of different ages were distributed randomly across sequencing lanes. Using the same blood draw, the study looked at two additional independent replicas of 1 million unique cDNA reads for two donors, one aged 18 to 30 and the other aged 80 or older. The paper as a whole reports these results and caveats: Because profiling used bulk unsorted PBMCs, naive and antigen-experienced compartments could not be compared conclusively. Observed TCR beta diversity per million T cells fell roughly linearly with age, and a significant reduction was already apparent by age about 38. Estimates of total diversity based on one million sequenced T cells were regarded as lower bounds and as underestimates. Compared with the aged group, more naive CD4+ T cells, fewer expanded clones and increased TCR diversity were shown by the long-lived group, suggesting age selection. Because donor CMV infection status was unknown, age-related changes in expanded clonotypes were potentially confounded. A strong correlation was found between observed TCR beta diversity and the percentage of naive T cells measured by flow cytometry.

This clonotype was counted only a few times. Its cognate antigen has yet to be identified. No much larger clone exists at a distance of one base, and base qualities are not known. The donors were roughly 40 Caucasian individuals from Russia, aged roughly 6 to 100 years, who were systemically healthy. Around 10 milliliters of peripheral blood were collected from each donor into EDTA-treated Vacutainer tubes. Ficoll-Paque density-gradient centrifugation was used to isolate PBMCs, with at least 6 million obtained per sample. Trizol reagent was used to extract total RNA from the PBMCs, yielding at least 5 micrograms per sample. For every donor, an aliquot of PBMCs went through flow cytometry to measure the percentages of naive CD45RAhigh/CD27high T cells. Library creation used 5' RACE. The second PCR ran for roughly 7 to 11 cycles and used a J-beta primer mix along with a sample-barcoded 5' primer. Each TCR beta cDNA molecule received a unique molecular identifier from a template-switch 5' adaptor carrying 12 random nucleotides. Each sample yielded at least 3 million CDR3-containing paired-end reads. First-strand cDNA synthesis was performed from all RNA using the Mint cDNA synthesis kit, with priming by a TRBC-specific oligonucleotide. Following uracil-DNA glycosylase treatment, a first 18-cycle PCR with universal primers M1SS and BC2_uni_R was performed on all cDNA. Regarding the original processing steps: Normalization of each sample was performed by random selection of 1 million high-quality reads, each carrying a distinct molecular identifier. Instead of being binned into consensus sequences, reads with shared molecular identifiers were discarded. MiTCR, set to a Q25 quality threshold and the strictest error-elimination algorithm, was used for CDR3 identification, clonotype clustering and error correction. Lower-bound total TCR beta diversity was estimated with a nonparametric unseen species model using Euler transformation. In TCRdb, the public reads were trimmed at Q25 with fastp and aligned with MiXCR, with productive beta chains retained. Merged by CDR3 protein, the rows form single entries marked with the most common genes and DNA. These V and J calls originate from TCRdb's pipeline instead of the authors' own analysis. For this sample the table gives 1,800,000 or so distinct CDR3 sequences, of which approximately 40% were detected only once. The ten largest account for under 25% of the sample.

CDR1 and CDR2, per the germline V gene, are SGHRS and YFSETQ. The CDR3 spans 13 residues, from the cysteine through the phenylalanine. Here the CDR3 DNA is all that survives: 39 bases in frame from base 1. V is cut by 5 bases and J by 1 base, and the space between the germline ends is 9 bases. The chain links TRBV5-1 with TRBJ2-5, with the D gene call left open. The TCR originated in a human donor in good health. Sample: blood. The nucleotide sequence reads TGCGCCAGCAGTTACGAAGTCCAAGAGACCCAGTACTTC. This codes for CASSYEVQETQYF.